This T cell receptor (beta chain) was documented in a study of blood T cell repertoires in COVID-19. Study as a whole: Sources were T cells, B-cell-depleted T cells, or PBMCs; the material itself was cDNA or gDNA.

Trimming at V came to 0 bases and at J to 1 base, leaving 7 bases not matched to a gene. The germline gives CDR1 LGHNA, CDR2 YSLEER. This CDR3 contains 18 residues. Some clones are missing from TCRdb's copy, which holds only in-frame ones; the method was immunoSEQ multiplex PCR. The data show roughly 100,000 clones, with roughly nine tenths seen just once and 3% to 3.5% held by the top ten. The sequencing sample was made of peripheral blood. The sequence derives from a man between 50 and 59 years old in a cohort sampled during active COVID-19. The chain joins TRBV4-3 to TRBJ2-1; TRBD2 matches 9 bases. In DNA, the CDR3 is TGCGCCAGCAGCCAAGATTCTAGCGGGGTCGGGTCCTACAATGAGCAGTTCTTC. It translates to CASSQDSSGVGSYNEQFF.